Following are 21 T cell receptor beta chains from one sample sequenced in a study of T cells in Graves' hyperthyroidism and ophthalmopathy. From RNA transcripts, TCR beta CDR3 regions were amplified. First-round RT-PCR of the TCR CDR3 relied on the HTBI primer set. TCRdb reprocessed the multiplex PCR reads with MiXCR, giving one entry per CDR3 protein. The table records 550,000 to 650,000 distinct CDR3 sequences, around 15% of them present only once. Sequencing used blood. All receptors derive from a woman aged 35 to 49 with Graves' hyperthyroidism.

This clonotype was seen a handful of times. This CDR3 reads CASSLEGITGANVLTF. CDR3 DNA: TGTGCCAGCAGCTTGGAGGGGATTACTGGGGCCAACGTCCTGACTTTC. This sequence joins TRBV5-4 and TRBJ2-6; D possibly corresponds to TRBD1 (5 bases). The germline V gene has CDR1 SGHNT and CDR2 YYREEE (reference sequence). This CDR3 is built from 16 residues. V shed 0 bases and J shed 2 bases, with 9 bases lying between them.

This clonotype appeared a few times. The CDR3 is CASSFNPRGSGNLYEQYF. CDR3 in DNA: TGTGCCAGCAGTTTCAATCCCCGAGGGAGCGGGAACCTCTACGAGCAGTACTTC. The chain joins TRBV12-3 or TRBV12-4 to TRBJ2-7; 7 nucleotides match TRBD2. This CDR3 is built from 18 residues. The ends lost 3 bases at V and 3 bases at J; junction bases unmatched: 17.

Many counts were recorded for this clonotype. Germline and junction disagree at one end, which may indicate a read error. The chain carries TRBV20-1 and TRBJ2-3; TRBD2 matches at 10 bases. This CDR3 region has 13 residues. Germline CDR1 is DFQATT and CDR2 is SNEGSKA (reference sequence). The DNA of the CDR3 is TGCAGTGGTAGACTAGCGGGTGCCGATACGCAGTATTTT. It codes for CSGRLAGADTQYF.

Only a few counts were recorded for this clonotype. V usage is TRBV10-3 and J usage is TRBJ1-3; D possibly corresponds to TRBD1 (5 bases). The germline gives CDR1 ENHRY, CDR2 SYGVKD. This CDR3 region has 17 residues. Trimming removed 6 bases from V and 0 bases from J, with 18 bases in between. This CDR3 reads CAISDLRDGGSGNTIYF. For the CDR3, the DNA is TGTGCCATCAGCGATCTTAGGGACGGAGGCTCTGGAAACACCATATATTTT.

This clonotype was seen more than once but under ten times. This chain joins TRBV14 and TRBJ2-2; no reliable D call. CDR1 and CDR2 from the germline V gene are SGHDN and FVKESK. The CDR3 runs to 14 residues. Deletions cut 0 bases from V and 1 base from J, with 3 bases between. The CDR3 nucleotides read TGTGCCAGCAGCCAAGACTGGAACACCGGGGAGCTGTTTTTT. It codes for CASSQDWNTGELFF.

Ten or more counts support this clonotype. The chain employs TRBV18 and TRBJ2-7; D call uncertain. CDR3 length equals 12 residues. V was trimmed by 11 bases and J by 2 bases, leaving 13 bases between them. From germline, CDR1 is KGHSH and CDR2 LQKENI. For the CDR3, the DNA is TGTGCCGAAAGGAAAGCCACCTACGAGCAGTACTTC. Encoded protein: CAERKATYEQYF.

CDR3 protein: CASSLYRTDTQYF. In DNA, the CDR3 is TGTGCCAGCAGTTTATATCGCACAGATACGCAGTATTTT. This chain links TRBV27 with TRBJ2-3; D remains ambiguous. CDR1 MNHEY and CDR2 SMNVEV come from the germline V gene (reference sequence). The CDR3 is 13 residues long. Trimming removed 1 base from V and 1 base from J, with 3 bases in between.

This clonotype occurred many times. Here the CDR3 DNA reads TGTGCCAGCAGCTTAGGCACAGGGAATTCACCCCTCCACTTT. Protein sequence: CASSLGTGNSPLHF. The chain links TRBV13 to TRBJ1-6; D possibly corresponds to TRBD1 (6 bases). CDR3 length equals 14 residues. In germline, CDR1 is PRHDT, CDR2 FYEKMQ (reference sequence). The V end was cut by 0 bases, the J end by 7 bases, with 7 bases between. Variable domain in full (rest from reference TRBV13 and TRBJ1-6): AAGVIQSPRHLIKEKRETATLKCYPIPRHDTVYWYQQGPGQDPQFLISFYEKMQSDKGSIPDRFSAQQFSDYHSELNMSSLELGDSALYFCASSLGTGNSPLHFGNGTRLTVT.

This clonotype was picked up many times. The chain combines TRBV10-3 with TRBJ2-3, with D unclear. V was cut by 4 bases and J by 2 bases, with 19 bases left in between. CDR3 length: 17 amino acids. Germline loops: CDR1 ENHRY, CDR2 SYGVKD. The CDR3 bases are TGTGCCATCAGTGGCGTGGCTAGATCAGGCTCCACAGATACGCAGTATTTT. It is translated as CAISGVARSGSTDTQYF.

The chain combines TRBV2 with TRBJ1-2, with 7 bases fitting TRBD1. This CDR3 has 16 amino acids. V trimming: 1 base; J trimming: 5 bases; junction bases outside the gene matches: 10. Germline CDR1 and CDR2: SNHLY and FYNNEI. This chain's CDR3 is CASSEDWGQTLYGYTF. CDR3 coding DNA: TGTGCCAGCAGTGAAGACTGGGGACAGACCCTTTATGGCTACACCTTC.

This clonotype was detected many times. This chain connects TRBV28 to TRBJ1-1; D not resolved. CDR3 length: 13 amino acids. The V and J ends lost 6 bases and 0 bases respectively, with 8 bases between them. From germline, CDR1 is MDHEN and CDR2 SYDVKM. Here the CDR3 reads CASRPTLNTEAFF. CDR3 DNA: TGTGCCAGCAGACCCACTCTGAACACTGAAGCTTTCTTT.

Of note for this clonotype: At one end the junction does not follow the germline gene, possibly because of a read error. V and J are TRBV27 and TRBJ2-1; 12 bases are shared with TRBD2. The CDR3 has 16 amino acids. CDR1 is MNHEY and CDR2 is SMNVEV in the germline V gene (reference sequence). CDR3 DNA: TGTGCCAGCAGTCCCGGACTAGCGGGAAGCTACGATGAGCAGTTCTTC. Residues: CASSPGLAGSYDEQFF.

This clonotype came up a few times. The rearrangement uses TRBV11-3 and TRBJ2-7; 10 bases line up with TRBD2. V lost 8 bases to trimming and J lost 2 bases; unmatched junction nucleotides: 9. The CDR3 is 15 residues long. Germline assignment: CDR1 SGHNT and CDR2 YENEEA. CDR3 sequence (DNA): TGTGCCAGCTCAGAGCGGGAGGGCCGACCCTACGAGCAGTACTTC. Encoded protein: CASSEREGRPYEQYF.

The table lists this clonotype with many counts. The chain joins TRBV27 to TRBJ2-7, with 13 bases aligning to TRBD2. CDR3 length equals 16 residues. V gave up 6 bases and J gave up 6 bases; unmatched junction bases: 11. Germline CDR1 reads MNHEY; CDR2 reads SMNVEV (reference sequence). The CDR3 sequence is CASSTQGLAGAGEQYF. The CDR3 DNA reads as TGTGCCAGCAGCACCCAAGGACTAGCGGGAGCTGGCGAGCAGTACTTC.

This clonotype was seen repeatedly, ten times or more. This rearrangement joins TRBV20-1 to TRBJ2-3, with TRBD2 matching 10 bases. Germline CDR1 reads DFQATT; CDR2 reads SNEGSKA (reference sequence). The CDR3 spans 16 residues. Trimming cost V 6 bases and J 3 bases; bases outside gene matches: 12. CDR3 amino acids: CSAPDNLAGVTDTQYF. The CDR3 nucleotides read TGCAGTGCCCCCGATAACCTAGCGGGGGTGACAGATACGCAGTATTTT.

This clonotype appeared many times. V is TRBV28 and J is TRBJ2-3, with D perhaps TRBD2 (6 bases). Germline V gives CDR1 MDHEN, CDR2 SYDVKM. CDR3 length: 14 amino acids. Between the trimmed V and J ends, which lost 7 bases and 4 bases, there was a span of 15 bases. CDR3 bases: TGTGCCAGCAATGGGGCGGGAAGGTCAGATACGCAGTATTTT. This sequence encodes CASNGAGRSDTQYF.

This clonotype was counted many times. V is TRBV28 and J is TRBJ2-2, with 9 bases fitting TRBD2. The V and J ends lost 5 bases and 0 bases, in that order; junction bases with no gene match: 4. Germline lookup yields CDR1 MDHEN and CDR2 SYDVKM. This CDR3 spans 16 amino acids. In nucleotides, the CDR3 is TGTGCCAGCAGTATAGCGGGGGCATCGAACACCGGGGAGCTGTTTTTT. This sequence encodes CASSIAGASNTGELFF.

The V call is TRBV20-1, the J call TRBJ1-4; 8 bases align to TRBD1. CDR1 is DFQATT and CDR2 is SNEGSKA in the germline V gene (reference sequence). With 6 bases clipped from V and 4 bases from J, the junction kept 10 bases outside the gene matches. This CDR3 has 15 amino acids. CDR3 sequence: CSASDRDVNNEKLFF. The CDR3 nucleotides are TGCAGTGCATCGGACAGGGACGTGAATAATGAAAAACTGTTTTTT.

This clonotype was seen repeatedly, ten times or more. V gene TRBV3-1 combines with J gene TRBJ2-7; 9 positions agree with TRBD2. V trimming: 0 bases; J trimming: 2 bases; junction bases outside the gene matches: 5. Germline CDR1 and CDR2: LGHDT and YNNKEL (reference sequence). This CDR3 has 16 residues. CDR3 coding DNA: TGTGCCAGCAGCCAAGATTGGCCTAGCGGGACCTACGAGCAGTACTTC. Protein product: CASSQDWPSGTYEQYF.

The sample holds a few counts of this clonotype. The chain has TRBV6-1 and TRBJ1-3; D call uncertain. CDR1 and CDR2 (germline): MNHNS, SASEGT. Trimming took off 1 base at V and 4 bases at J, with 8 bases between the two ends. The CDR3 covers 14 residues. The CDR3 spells CASSEERTGNTIYF. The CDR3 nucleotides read TGTGCCAGCAGTGAAGAAAGGACCGGAAACACCATATATTTT.

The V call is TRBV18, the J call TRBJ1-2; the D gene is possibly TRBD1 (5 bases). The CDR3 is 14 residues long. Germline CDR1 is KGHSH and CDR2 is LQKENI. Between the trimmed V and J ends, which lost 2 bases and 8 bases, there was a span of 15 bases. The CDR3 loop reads CASSPGSEGKGYTF. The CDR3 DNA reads TGTGCCAGCTCACCAGGGTCAGAGGGGAAGGGCTACACCTTC.